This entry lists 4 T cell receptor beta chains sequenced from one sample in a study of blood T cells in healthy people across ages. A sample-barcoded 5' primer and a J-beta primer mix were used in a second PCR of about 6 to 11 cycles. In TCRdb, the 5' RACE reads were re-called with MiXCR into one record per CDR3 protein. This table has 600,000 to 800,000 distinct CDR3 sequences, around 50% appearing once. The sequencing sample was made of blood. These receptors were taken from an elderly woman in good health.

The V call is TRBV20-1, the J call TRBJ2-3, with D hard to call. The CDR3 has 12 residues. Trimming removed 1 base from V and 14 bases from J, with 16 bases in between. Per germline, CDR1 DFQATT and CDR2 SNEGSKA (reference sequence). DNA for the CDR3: TGCAGTGCTAGAGTGGCACTCGGCCCAGGGTATTTT. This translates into CSARVALGPGYF.

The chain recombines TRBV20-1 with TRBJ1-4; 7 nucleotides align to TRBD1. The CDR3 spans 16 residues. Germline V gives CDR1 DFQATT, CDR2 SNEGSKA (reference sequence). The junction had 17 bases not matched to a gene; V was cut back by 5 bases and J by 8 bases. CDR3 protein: CSAPDPKTGSTEKLFF. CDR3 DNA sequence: TGCAGTGCTCCTGACCCGAAGACAGGGTCCACGGAAAAACTGTTTTTT.

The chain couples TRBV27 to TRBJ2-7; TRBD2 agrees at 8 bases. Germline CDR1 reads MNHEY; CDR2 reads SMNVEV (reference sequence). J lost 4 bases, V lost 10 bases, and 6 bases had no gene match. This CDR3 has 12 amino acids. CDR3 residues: CATGLAGYEQYF. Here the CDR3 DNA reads TGTGCCACCGGCTTAGCGGGGTACGAGCAGTACTTC.

In DNA, the CDR3 is TGTGCCTGGAGTGTACCAAGAATCGGGAATGAAAAACTGTTTTTT. It is translated as CAWSVPRIGNEKLFF. This chain connects TRBV30 to TRBJ1-4; D is unclear. CDR1 and CDR2 from the germline V gene are GTSNPN and SVGIG (reference sequence). Trimming removed 0 bases at V and 5 bases at J, with 13 bases between. There are 15 residues in the CDR3. The entire variable domain, with the rest obtained from reference TRBV30 and TRBJ1-4, is as follows: SQTIHQWPATLVQPVGSPLSLECTVEGTSNPNLYWYRQAAGRGLQLLFYSVGIGQISSEVPQNLSASRPQDRQFILSSKKLLLSDSGFYLCAWSVPRIGNEKLFFGSGTQLSVL.